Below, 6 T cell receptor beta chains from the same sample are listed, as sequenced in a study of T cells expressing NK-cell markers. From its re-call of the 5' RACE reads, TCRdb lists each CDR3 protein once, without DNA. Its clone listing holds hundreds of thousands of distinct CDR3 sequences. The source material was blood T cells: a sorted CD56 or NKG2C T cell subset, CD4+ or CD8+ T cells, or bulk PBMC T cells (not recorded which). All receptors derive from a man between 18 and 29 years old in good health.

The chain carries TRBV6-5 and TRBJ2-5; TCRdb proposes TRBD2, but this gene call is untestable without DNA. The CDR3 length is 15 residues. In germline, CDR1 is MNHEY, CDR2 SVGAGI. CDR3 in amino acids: CASSYSMGRRETQYF.

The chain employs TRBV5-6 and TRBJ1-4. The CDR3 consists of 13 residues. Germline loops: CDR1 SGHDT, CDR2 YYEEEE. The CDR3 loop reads CASSRRVREKLFF.

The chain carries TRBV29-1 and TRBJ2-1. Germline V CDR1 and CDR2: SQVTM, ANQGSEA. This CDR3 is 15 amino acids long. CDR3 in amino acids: CSVEPRRGAYNEQFF.

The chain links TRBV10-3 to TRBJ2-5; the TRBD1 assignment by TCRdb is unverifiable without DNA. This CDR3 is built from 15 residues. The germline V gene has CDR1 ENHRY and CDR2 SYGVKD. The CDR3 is CAISEEDRGRGTQYF.

The CDR3 loop is CASSFLGGASYNEQFF. This chain links TRBV28 with TRBJ2-1; the TCRdb call, TRBD1, lacks DNA for checking. The CDR3 has 16 amino acids. The germline gives CDR1 MDHEN, CDR2 SYDVKM.

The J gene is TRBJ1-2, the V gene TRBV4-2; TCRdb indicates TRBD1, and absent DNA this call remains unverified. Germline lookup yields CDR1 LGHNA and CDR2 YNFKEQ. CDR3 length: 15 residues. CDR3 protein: CASSQATGANYGYTF.